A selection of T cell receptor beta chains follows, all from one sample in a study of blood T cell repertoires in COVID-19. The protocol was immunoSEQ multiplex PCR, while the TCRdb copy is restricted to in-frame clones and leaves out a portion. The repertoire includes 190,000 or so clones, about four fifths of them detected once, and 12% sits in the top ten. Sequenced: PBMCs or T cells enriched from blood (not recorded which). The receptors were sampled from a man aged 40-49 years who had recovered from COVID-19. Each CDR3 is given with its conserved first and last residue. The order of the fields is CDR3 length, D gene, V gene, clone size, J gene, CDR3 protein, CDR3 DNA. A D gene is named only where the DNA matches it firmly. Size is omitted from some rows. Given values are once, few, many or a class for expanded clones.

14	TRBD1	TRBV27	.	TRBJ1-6	CASSDRGIGSPLHF	TGTGCCAGCAGTGACAGGGGAATAGGGTCACCCCTCCACTTT
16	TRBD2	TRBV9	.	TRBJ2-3	CASSALADGGADTQYF	TGTGCCAGCAGCGCCCTAGCGGACGGGGGGGCAGATACGCAGTATTTT
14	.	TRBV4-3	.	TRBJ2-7	CASSQDPVVYEQYF	TGCGCCAGCAGCCAAGATCCAGTTGTCTACGAGCAGTACTTC
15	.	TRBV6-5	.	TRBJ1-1	CASSYSRGGSTEAFF	TGTGCCAGCAGTTACTCAAGGGGGGGGAGCACTGAAGCTTTCTTT
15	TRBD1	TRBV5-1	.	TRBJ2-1	CASSVTGTGYNEQFF	TGCGCCAGCAGCGTTACCGGGACAGGTTACAATGAGCAGTTCTTC
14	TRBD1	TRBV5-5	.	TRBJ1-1	CASSLAGGNTEAFF	TGTGCCAGCAGCTTGGCAGGGGGGAACACTGAAGCTTTCTTT
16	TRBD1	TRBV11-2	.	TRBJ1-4	CASNRDSSATNEKLFF	TGTGCCAGCAACCGGGACAGTTCTGCAACTAATGAAAAACTGTTTTTT
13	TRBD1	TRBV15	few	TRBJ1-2	CATSRRQGQGYTF	TGTGCCACCAGCCGACGACAGGGTCAGGGCTACACCTTC
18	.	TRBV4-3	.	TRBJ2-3	CASSQALGTVPGGDTQYF	TGCGCCAGCAGCCAAGCTCTCGGGACCGTACCCGGGGGAGATACGCAGTATTTT
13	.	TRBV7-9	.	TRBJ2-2	CASSLGAAGELFF	TGTGCCAGCAGCTTAGGAGCTGCCGGGGAGCTGTTTTTT
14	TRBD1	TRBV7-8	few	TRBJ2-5	CASSLGTGKETQYF	TGTGCCAGCAGCTTGGGGACAGGGAAAGAGACCCAGTACTTC
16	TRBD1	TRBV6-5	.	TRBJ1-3	CASSYFTGGSGNTIYF	TGTGCCAGCAGTTATTTTACAGGGGGCTCTGGAAACACCATATATTTT
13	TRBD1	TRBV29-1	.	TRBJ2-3	CSVRDRERDTQYF	TGCAGCGTCCGGGACAGGGAGAGAGATACGCAGTATTTT
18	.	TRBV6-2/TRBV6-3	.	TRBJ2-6	CASSYSLRGQGGANVLTF	TGTGCCAGCAGTTACTCCTTAAGAGGTCAAGGTGGGGCCAACGTCCTGACTTTC
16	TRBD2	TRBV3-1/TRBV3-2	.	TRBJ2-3	CASSRTSGSGTDTQYF	TGTGCCAGCAGCCGGACTAGCGGGAGCGGGACAGATACGCAGTATTTT
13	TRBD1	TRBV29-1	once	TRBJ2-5	CSVRRGGSETQYF	TGCAGCGTTCGTAGAGGGGGCTCGGAGACCCAGTACTTC
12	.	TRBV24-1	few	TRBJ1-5	CATSVWHQPQHF	TGTGCCACCAGTGTGTGGCATCAGCCCCAGCATTTT
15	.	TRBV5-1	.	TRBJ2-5	CASSFSRGFRETQYF	TGCGCCAGCAGCTTTTCAAGGGGTTTCCGAGAGACCCAGTACTTC
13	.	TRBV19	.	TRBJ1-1	CASRVTVNTEAFF	TGTGCCAGTAGGGTTACAGTGAACACTGAAGCTTTCTTT
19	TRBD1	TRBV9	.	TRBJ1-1	CASSPTPTGTASPNTEAFF	TGTGCCAGCAGCCCAACACCCACCGGGACAGCCTCCCCGAACACTGAAGCTTTCTTT
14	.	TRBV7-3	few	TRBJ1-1	CASSLGHSNTEAFF	TGTGCCAGCAGCTTGGGACACTCGAACACTGAAGCTTTCTTT
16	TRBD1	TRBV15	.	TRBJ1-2	CATSIGGPAPNYGYTF	TGTGCCACCAGCATAGGGGGCCCCGCTCCTAACTATGGCTACACCTTC
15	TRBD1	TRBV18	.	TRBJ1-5	CASSRTGPRDQPQHF	TGTGCCAGCTCGCGGACAGGCCCAAGGGATCAGCCCCAGCATTTT
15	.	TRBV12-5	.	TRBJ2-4	CASGSHGGAKNIQYF	TGTGCTAGTGGTTCCCACGGGGGAGCCAAAAACATTCAGTACTTC
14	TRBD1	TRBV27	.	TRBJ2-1	CASRRDRGASEQFF	TGTGCCAGCAGGCGGGACAGGGGGGCGAGTGAGCAGTTCTTC
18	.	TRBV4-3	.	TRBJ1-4	CASSQGLAGSTTNEKLFF	TGCGCCAGCAGCCAAGGGTTGGCAGGCTCAACAACTAATGAAAAACTGTTTTTT
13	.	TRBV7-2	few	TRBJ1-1	CASSLTVNTEAFF	TGTGCCAGCAGCTTAACAGTGAACACTGAAGCTTTCTTT
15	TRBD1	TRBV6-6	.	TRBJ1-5	CASSPGRDRVMPQHF	TGTGCCAGCAGTCCCGGTCGGGACAGGGTAATGCCCCAGCATTTT
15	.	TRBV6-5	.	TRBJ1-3	CASSSRLDSGNTIYF	TGTGCCAGCAGTTCACGACTGGACTCTGGAAACACCATATATTTT
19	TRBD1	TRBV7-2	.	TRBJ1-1	CASSSTIQYYRGWNTEAFF	TGTGCCAGCAGCTCCACGATCCAATATTACAGGGGATGGAACACTGAAGCTTTCTTT
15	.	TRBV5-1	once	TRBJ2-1	CASSLTPLGAAEQFF	TGCGCCAGCAGCTTGACCCCCCTAGGCGCCGCTGAGCAGTTCTTC
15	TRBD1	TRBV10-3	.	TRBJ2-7	CAISDRDRGSREQYF	TGTGCCATCAGTGACCGGGACAGGGGGTCCCGCGAGCAGTACTTC
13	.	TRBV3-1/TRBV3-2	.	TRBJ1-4	CASSLGGSEKLFF	TGTGCCAGCAGCCTAGGGGGTAGCGAAAAACTGTTTTTT
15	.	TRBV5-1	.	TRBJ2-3	CASSEDSYSTDTQYF	TGCGCCAGCAGCGAGGACAGTTACAGCACAGATACGCAGTATTTT
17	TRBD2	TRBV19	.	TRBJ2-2	CASSIGLAGDLTGELFF	TGTGCCAGTAGTATAGGACTAGCGGGAGACCTCACCGGGGAGCTGTTTTTT
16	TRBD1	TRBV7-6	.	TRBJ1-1	CASSSPVGDRATEAFF	TGTGCCAGCAGCTCCCCTGTAGGGGACAGGGCCACTGAAGCTTTCTTT
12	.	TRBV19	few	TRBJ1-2	CASTQDNYGYTF	TGTGCCAGCACTCAGGATAACTATGGCTACACCTTC
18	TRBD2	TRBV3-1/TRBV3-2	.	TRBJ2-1	CASSRKRTSGSSYNEQFF	TGTGCCAGCAGCCGCAAGCGGACTAGCGGGAGCTCCTACAATGAGCAGTTCTTC
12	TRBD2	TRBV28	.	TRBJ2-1	CAVGGIYNEQFF	TGTGCTGTGGGGGGGATTTACAATGAGCAGTTCTTC
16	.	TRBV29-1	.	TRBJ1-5	CSDETGRGLRHQPQHF	TGCAGCGACGAGACGGGGCGGGGGTTGAGGCATCAGCCCCAGCATTTT
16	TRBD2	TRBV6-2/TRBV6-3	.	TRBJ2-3	CASSGPPGLATDTQYF	TGTGCCAGCAGCGGCCCCCCGGGACTAGCAACAGATACGCAGTATTTT
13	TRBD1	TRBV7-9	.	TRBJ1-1	CASSTQGRTEAFF	TGTGCCAGCAGCACACAGGGGAGAACTGAAGCTTTCTTT
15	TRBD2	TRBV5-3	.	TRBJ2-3	CARSRGRPSTDTQYF	TGTGCCAGAAGCCGCGGGAGGCCTAGCACAGATACGCAGTATTTT
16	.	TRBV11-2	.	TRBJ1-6	CASSLVRSSYNSPLHF	TGTGCCAGCAGCTTAGTTAGGAGCTCCTATAATTCACCCCTCCACTTT
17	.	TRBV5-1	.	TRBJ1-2	CASSNREDPFSEDGYTF	TGCGCCAGCAGCAACAGGGAAGACCCCTTTTCAGAAGATGGCTACACCTTC
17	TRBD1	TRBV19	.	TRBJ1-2	CASSIERAGRTGEGYTF	TGTGCCAGTAGTATAGAAAGAGCCGGAAGGACAGGGGAGGGCTACACCTTC
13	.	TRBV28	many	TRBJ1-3	CASSLNIGNTIYF	TGTGCCAGCAGTTTAAACATCGGAAACACCATATATTTT
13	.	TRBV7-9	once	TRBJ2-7	CASSRHRDNEQYF	TGTGCCAGCAGTCGCCACAGGGACAACGAGCAGTACTTC
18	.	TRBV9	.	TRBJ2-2	CASSVAWSTFSNTGELFF	TGTGCCAGCAGCGTAGCTTGGAGCACCTTTTCGAACACCGGGGAGCTGTTTTTT
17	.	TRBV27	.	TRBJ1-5	CASSLLYPAVTGQPQHF	TGTGCCAGCAGTTTATTGTATCCTGCGGTGACTGGTCAGCCCCAGCATTTT
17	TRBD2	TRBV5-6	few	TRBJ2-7	CASSLRSRLASPYEQYF	TGTGCCAGCAGCTTGCGGTCGAGACTAGCGTCTCCCTACGAGCAGTACTTC
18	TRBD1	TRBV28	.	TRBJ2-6	CASSSRDRGLSGANVLTF	TGTGCCAGCAGTTCCCGTGACAGGGGCCTCTCTGGGGCCAACGTCCTGACTTTC
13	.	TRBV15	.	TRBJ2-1	CATSSDTHNEQFF	TGTGCCACCAGCAGCGACACCCACAATGAGCAGTTCTTC